This is a list of T cell receptor beta chains from one sample in a study of T cells in Graves' hyperthyroidism and ophthalmopathy. A single record per CDR3 protein comes from TCRdb applying MiXCR to the multiplex PCR reads. The sample lists nearly 250,000 distinct CDR3 sequences; about 24% were seen once. Source material: blood. Receptors originate from a woman in her thirties or forties with Graves' ophthalmopathy. Both conserved end residues are part of each CDR3. The order of the fields is CDR3 protein, CDR3 DNA, J gene, clone size, D gene, V gene. The D gene is left open where the match is weak. The listing skips clone size in some rows; elsewhere it reads once, few, many or a size class.

CDR3aa: CASSQGRGGELFF
CDR3nt: TGTGCCAGCAGCCAAGGGAGGGGAGGGGAGCTGTTTTTT
j_gene: TRBJ2-2
abundance: many
d_gene: NA
v_gene: TRBV3-1

CDR3aa: CASSLGRGRLGSEAFF
CDR3nt: TGTGCCAGCAGTTTAGGCAGGGGACGCCTCGGGTCTGAAGCTTTCTTT
j_gene: TRBJ1-1
abundance: NA
d_gene: NA
v_gene: TRBV27

CDR3aa: CASSPARTGGSEQFF
CDR3nt: TGTGCCAGTAGTCCAGCACGGACAGGGGGTTCCGAGCAGTTCTTC
j_gene: TRBJ2-1
abundance: NA
d_gene: TRBD1
v_gene: TRBV19

CDR3aa: CASGLGEVGEQFF
CDR3nt: TGTGCTAGTGGTTTGGGGGAGGTTGGTGAGCAGTTCTTC
j_gene: TRBJ2-1
abundance: NA
d_gene: NA
v_gene: TRBV12-5

CDR3aa: CASSSSMGQGNGYTF
CDR3nt: TGTGCCAGCAGTTCCAGCATGGGACAGGGGAATGGCTACACCTTC
j_gene: TRBJ1-2
abundance: many
d_gene: TRBD1
v_gene: TRBV6-5

CDR3aa: CASSQDKWDWSLFF
CDR3nt: TGTGCCAGCAGCCAAGATAAATGGGACTGGTCGCTGTTTTTT
j_gene: TRBJ2-2
abundance: many
d_gene: NA
v_gene: TRBV4-2

CDR3aa: CASGRTGDDGYTF
CDR3nt: TGTGCCAGCGGCCGTACAGGGGATGACGGCTACACCTTC
j_gene: TRBJ1-2
abundance: NA
d_gene: TRBD1
v_gene: TRBV12-3/TRBV12-4

CDR3aa: CSARSGYGYTF
CDR3nt: TGCAGTGCGAGGTCGGGTTATGGCTACACCTTC
j_gene: TRBJ1-2
abundance: many
d_gene: NA
v_gene: TRBV20-1

CDR3aa: CSVEDRRETYEQYF
CDR3nt: TGCAGCGTTGAAGACAGGCGGGAGACCTACGAGCAGTACTTC
j_gene: TRBJ2-7
abundance: many
d_gene: TRBD2
v_gene: TRBV29-1

CDR3aa: CASSYSASDYEQYF
CDR3nt: TGTGCCAGCAGTTACTCGGCTAGTGACTACGAGCAGTACTTC
j_gene: TRBJ2-7
abundance: NA
d_gene: NA
v_gene: TRBV6-5

CDR3aa: CASSRRLAPRRDEQFF
CDR3nt: TGCGCCAGCAGCCGAAGACTAGCTCCTCGGAGGGATGAGCAGTTCTTC
j_gene: TRBJ2-1
abundance: many
d_gene: TRBD2
v_gene: TRBV4-1

CDR3aa: CASSLRSGAASYEQYF
CDR3nt: TGTGCCAGCAGCTTACGTAGCGGGGCGGCCTCCTACGAGCAGTACTTC
j_gene: TRBJ2-7
abundance: many
d_gene: TRBD2
v_gene: TRBV11-2

CDR3aa: CSVVGTSGSSSGELFF
CDR3nt: TGCAGCGTTGTGGGGACTAGCGGGAGTTCGTCCGGGGAGCTGTTTTTT
j_gene: TRBJ2-2
abundance: many
d_gene: TRBD2
v_gene: TRBV29-1

CDR3aa: CSARARRGAYEQYF
CDR3nt: TGCAGTGCTAGAGCCAGGCGAGGGGCCTACGAGCAGTACTTC
j_gene: TRBJ2-7
abundance: many
d_gene: NA
v_gene: TRBV20-1

CDR3aa: CAISLSGTENTEAFF
CDR3nt: TGTGCCATCAGTCTTTCCGGGACAGAGAACACTGAAGCTTTCTTT
j_gene: TRBJ1-1
abundance: many
d_gene: TRBD1
v_gene: TRBV10-3

CDR3aa: CASSSTSGSTYEQYF
CDR3nt: TGTGCCAGCAGCTCTACTAGCGGGAGTACTTACGAGCAGTACTTC
j_gene: TRBJ2-7
abundance: many
d_gene: TRBD2
v_gene: TRBV11-2

CDR3aa: CASSSAELAGAKEQYF
CDR3nt: TGCGCCAGCAGCTCGGCAGAACTAGCGGGAGCAAAGGAGCAGTACTTC
j_gene: TRBJ2-7
abundance: many
d_gene: TRBD2
v_gene: TRBV5-1

CDR3aa: CASSFPFGELFF
CDR3nt: TGTGCCAGCAGCTTCCCCTTCGGGGAGCTGTTTTTT
j_gene: TRBJ2-2
abundance: NA
d_gene: NA
v_gene: TRBV6-1

CDR3aa: CASSLQTGTGNSPLHF
CDR3nt: TGTGCCAGCAGCCTACAAACCGGGACAGGCAATTCACCCCTCCACTTT
j_gene: TRBJ1-6
abundance: many
d_gene: TRBD1
v_gene: TRBV28

CDR3aa: CASSLGDGTGYTF
CDR3nt: TGTGCCAGCAGTTTGGGGGACGGGACTGGCTACACCTTC
j_gene: TRBJ1-2
abundance: NA
d_gene: NA
v_gene: TRBV12-3/TRBV12-4

CDR3aa: CASSYRAETLYGYTF
CDR3nt: TGTGCCAGCAGTTACAGGGCGGAGACCCTATATGGCTACACCTTC
j_gene: TRBJ1-2
abundance: many
d_gene: NA
v_gene: TRBV6-2/TRBV6-3

CDR3aa: CASAAVSGGWTEAFF
CDR3nt: TGTGCCAGCGCGGCCGTGTCGGGGGGTTGGACTGAAGCTTTCTTT
j_gene: TRBJ1-1
abundance: many
d_gene: NA
v_gene: TRBV18

CDR3aa: CASSLRTGYSPLHF
CDR3nt: TGTGCCAGCAGTTTAAGGACAGGGTATTCACCCCTCCACTTT
j_gene: TRBJ1-6
abundance: many
d_gene: TRBD1
v_gene: TRBV28

CDR3aa: CASSQGRENTEAFF
CDR3nt: TGTGCCAGCAGCCAAGGCAGGGAGAACACTGAAGCTTTCTTT
j_gene: TRBJ1-1
abundance: few
d_gene: NA
v_gene: TRBV3-1

CDR3aa: CAISASASYEQYF
CDR3nt: TGTGCCATCAGTGCTTCGGCGTCCTACGAGCAGTACTTC
j_gene: TRBJ2-7
abundance: NA
d_gene: NA
v_gene: TRBV10-3

CDR3aa: CASTLRGRTYEQYF
CDR3nt: TGTGCCAGCACCTTAAGGGGTCGGACCTACGAGCAGTACTTC
j_gene: TRBJ2-7
abundance: many
d_gene: NA
v_gene: TRBV28

CDR3aa: CSAPQTDSGANVLTF
CDR3nt: TGCAGTGCTCCCCAGACAGACTCTGGGGCCAACGTCCTGACTTTC
j_gene: TRBJ2-6
abundance: NA
d_gene: NA
v_gene: TRBV20-1

CDR3aa: CASSLPVDQETQYF
CDR3nt: TGTGCCAGCAGCCTTCCCGTGGACCAAGAGACCCAGTACTTC
j_gene: TRBJ2-5
abundance: NA
d_gene: NA
v_gene: TRBV7-2

CDR3aa: CASSRLAGANTGELFF
CDR3nt: TGTGCCAGCAGCCGACTAGCGGGAGCGAACACCGGGGAGCTGTTTTTT
j_gene: TRBJ2-2
abundance: many
d_gene: TRBD2
v_gene: TRBV3-1

CDR3aa: CASSEGRLFNEQYF
CDR3nt: TGTGCCAGCAGTGAGGGCAGGTTGTTTAACGAGCAGTACTTC
j_gene: TRBJ2-7
abundance: NA
d_gene: NA
v_gene: TRBV6-2/TRBV6-3

CDR3aa: CAWRRAASYEQYF
CDR3nt: TGTGCCTGGAGGCGGGCAGCAAGCTACGAGCAGTACTTC
j_gene: TRBJ2-7
abundance: many
d_gene: NA
v_gene: TRBV30

CDR3aa: CASSYSGGISYEQYF
CDR3nt: TGTGCCAGCAGTTACTCGGGCGGAATCTCCTACGAGCAGTACTTC
j_gene: TRBJ2-7
abundance: many
d_gene: NA
v_gene: TRBV6-5

CDR3aa: CASSRQVPNQPQHF
CDR3nt: TGTGCCAGCAGTAGACAGGTCCCAAATCAGCCCCAGCATTTT
j_gene: TRBJ1-5
abundance: once
d_gene: NA
v_gene: TRBV6-1

CDR3aa: CATSPGTGFYEQYF
CDR3nt: TGTGCCACCTCTCCCGGGACAGGGTTTTACGAGCAGTACTTC
j_gene: TRBJ2-7
abundance: many
d_gene: TRBD1
v_gene: TRBV27

CDR3aa: CASSELAGEYTGELFF
CDR3nt: TGTGCCAGCAGTGAATTGGCGGGAGAATACACCGGGGAGCTGTTTTTT
j_gene: TRBJ2-2
abundance: many
d_gene: TRBD2
v_gene: TRBV6-1

CDR3aa: CASSIIHETQETQYF
CDR3nt: TGTGCCAGCAGCATTATTCACGAGACCCAAGAGACCCAGTACTTC
j_gene: TRBJ2-5
abundance: many
d_gene: NA
v_gene: TRBV28

CDR3aa: CASSDRGTEAFF
CDR3nt: TGTGCCAGCAGTGACCGAGGCACTGAAGCTTTCTTT
j_gene: TRBJ1-1
abundance: many
d_gene: NA
v_gene: TRBV25-1

CDR3aa: CATELRTGELFF
CDR3nt: TGCGCCACCGAACTCCGGACCGGGGAGCTGTTTTTT
j_gene: TRBJ2-2
abundance: many
d_gene: NA
v_gene: TRBV5-1

CDR3aa: CASSARGWTEAFF
CDR3nt: TGTGCCAGCAGTGCCAGGGGTTGGACTGAAGCTTTCTTT
j_gene: TRBJ1-1
abundance: NA
d_gene: NA
v_gene: TRBV12-3/TRBV12-4

CDR3aa: CASSSGRGVREQYF
CDR3nt: TGTGCCAGCAGTAGCGGGAGGGGGGTCCGCGAGCAGTACTTC
j_gene: TRBJ2-7
abundance: many
d_gene: TRBD2
v_gene: TRBV28

CDR3aa: CASSEPGPGGGYGYTF
CDR3nt: TGTGCCAGCAGTGAACCCGGTCCAGGGGGAGGCTATGGCTACACCTTC
j_gene: TRBJ1-2
abundance: many
d_gene: TRBD1
v_gene: TRBV25-1

CDR3aa: CASSHLGGNTEAFF
CDR3nt: TGCGCCAGCAGCCACCTAGGTGGGAACACTGAAGCTTTCTTT
j_gene: TRBJ1-1
abundance: NA
d_gene: NA
v_gene: TRBV4-1

CDR3aa: CASQGANQPQHF
CDR3nt: TGTGCCAGTCAGGGCGCCAATCAGCCCCAGCATTTT
j_gene: TRBJ1-5
abundance: once
d_gene: NA
v_gene: TRBV28

CDR3aa: CATAEGGRETQYF
CDR3nt: TGTGCCACAGCGGAGGGGGGCCGAGAGACCCAGTACTTC
j_gene: TRBJ2-5
abundance: many
d_gene: NA
v_gene: TRBV24-1